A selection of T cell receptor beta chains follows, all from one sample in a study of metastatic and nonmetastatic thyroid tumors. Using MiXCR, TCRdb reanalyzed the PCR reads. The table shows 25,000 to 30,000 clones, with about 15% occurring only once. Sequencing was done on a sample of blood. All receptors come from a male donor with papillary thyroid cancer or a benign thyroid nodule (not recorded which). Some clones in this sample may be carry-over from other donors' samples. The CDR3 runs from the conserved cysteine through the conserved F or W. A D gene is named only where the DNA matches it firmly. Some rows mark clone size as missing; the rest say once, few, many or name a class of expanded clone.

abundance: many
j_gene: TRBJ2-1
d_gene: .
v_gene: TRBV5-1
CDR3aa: CASRPDTYNEQFF
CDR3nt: TGCGCCAGCAGGCCGGACACCTACAATGAGCAGTTCTTC

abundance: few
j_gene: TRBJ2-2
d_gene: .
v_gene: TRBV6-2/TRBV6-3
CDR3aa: CASSLVQGGTGELFF
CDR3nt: TGTGCCAGCAGCCTGGTACAGGGAGGCACCGGTGAGCTGTTTTTT

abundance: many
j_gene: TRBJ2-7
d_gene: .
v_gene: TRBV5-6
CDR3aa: CASSGHYEQYF
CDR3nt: TGTGCCAGCAGCGGACATTACGAGCAGTACTTC

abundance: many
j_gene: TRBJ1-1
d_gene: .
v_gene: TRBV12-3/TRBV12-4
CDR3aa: CASRQDPQGRNTEAFF
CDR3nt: TGTGCCAGCAGGCAGGACCCGCAAGGGAGGAACACTGAAGCTTTCTTT

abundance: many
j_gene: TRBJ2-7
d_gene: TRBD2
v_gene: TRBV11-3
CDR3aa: CASSLSSGIYEQYF
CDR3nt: TGTGCCAGCAGCTTATCTAGCGGAATCTACGAGCAGTACTTC

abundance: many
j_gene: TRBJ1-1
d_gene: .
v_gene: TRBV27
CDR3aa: CASSLEGATEAFF
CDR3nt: TGTGCCAGCAGTTTGGAGGGAGCCACTGAAGCTTTCTTT

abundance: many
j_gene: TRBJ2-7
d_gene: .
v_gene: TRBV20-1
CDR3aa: CSARALKGETYEQYF
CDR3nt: TGCAGTGCTAGAGCCCTGAAAGGAGAGACCTACGAGCAGTACTTC

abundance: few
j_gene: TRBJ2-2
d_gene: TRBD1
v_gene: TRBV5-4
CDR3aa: CASSLGDRSTGELFF
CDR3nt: TGTGCCAGCAGCTTGGGGGACAGGAGCACCGGGGAGCTGTTTTTT

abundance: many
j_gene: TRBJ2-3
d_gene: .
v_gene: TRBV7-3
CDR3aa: CASSKSPGLGTDTQYF
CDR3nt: TGTGCCAGCAGCAAAAGCCCGGGCCTAGGCACAGATACGCAGTATTTT

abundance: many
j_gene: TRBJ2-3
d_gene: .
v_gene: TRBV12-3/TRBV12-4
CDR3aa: CASSLSDTQYF
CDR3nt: TGTGCCAGCAGTTTATCGGATACGCAGTATTTT

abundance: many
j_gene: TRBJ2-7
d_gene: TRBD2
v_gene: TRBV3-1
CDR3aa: CASSLGGLAGIYEQYF
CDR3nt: TGTGCCAGCAGCCTCGGGGGACTAGCGGGAATCTACGAGCAGTACTTC

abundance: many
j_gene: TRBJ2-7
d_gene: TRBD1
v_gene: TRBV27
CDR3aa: CASSINPGQGFEQYF
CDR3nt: TGTGCCAGCAGCATCAACCCGGGACAGGGTTTCGAGCAGTACTTC

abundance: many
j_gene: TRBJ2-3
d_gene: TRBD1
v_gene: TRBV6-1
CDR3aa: CASSFRGLGTDTQYF
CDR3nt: TGTGCCAGCAGTTTCAGGGGGCTTGGCACAGATACGCAGTATTTT

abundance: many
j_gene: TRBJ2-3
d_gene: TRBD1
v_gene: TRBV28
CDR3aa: CASSWDRPDTQYF
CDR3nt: TGTGCCAGCAGTTGGGACAGGCCAGATACGCAGTATTTT

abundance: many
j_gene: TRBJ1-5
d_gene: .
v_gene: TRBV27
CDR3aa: CASISSGKGFSNQPQHF
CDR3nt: TGTGCCAGCATCTCCTCAGGAAAGGGTTTTAGCAATCAGCCCCAGCATTTT

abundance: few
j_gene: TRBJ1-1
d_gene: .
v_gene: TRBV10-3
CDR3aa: CAVAGLDTEAFF
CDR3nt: TGTGCCGTGGCAGGGCTAGACACTGAAGCTTTCTTT

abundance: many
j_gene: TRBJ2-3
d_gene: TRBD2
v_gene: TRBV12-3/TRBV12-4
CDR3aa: CASQPGGGPWADTQYF
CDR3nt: TGTGCCAGCCAGCCGGGGGGAGGGCCATGGGCAGATACGCAGTATTTT

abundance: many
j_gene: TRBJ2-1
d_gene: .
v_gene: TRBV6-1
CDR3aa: CASSFYRDLYNEQFF
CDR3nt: TGTGCCAGCAGTTTTTATCGGGACCTTTACAATGAGCAGTTCTTC

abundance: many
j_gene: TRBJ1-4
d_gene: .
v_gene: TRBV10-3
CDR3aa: CAISEQYATNEKLFF
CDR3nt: TGTGCCATCAGTGAGCAGTATGCAACTAATGAAAAACTGTTTTTT

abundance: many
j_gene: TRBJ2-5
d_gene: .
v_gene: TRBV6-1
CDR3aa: CASRWDRGGKAQYF
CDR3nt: TGTGCCAGCAGGTGGGACAGAGGGGGGAAGGCCCAGTACTTC

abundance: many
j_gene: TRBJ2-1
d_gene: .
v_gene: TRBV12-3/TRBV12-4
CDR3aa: CASSLYGGGGVDEQFF
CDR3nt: TGTGCCAGCAGTTTATATGGAGGCGGAGGGGTCGATGAGCAGTTCTTC

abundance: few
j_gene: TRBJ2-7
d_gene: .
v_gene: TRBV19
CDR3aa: CASSMTRVHEQYF
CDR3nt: TGTGCCAGTAGTATGACCAGGGTCCACGAGCAGTACTTC

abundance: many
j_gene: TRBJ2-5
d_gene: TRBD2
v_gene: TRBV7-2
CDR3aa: CASSPLAGRGLETQYF
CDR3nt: TGTGCCAGCAGCCCCCTAGCGGGAAGGGGTTTGGAGACCCAGTACTTC

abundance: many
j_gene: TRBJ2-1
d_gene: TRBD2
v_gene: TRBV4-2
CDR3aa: CASSQSPLAGAFGDEQFF
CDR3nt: TGTGCCAGCAGCCAGTCCCCACTAGCGGGGGCCTTTGGGGATGAGCAGTTCTTC

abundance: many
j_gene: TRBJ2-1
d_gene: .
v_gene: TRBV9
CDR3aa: CASTAGLTYNEQFF
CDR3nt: TGTGCCAGCACCGCGGGATTGACCTACAATGAGCAGTTCTTC

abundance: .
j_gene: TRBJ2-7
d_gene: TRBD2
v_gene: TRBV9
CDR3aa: CASGILPSGILGEQYF
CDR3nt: TGTGCCAGCGGCATTCTACCTAGCGGGATCTTAGGAGAGCAGTACTTC

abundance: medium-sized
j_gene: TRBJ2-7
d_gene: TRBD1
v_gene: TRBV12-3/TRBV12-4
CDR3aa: CASSKQGARVEQYF
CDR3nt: TGTGCCAGCAGTAAACAGGGGGCGCGGGTCGAGCAGTACTTC

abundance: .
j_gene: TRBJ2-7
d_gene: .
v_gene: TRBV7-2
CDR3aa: CASSAGWGLDEQYF
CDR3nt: TGTGCCAGCAGCGCAGGGTGGGGGCTCGACGAGCAGTACTTC

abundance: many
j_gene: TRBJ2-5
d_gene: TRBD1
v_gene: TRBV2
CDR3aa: CASSVTGGGGETQYF
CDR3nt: TGTGCCAGCAGTGTAACAGGGGGCGGAGGGGAGACCCAGTACTTC